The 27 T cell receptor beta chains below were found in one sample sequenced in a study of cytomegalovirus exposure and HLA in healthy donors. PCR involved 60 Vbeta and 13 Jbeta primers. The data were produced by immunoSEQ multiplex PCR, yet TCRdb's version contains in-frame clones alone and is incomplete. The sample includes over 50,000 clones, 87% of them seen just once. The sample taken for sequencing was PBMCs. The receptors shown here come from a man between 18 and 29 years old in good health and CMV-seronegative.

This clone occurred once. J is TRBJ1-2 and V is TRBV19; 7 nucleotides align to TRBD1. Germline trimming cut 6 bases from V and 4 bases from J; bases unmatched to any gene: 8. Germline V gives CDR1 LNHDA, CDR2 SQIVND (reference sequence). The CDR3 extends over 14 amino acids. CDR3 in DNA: TGTGCCAGTAGAATCCGGGACAGATCCTATGGCTACACCTTC. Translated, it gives CASRIRDRSYGYTF. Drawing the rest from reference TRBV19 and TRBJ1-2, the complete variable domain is DGGITQSPKYLFRKEGQNVTLSCEQNLNHDAMYWYRQDPGQGLRLIYYSQIVNDFQKGDIAEGYSVSREKKESFPLTVTSAQKNPTAFYLCASRIRDRSYGYTFGSGTRLTVV.

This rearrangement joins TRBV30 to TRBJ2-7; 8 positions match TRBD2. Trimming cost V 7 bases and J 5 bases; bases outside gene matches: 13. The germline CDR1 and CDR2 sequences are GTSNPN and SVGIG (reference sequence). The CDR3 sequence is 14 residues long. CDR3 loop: CASPRWAGGDEQYF. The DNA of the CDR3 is TGTGCCTCGCCCCGCTGGGCGGGGGGTGACGAGCAGTACTTC.

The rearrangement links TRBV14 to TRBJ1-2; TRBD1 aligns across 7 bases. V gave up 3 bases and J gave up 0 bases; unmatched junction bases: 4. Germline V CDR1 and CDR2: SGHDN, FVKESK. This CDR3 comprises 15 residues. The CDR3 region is CASSQTGKANYGYTF. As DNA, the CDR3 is TGTGCCAGCAGCCAGACAGGGAAAGCTAACTATGGCTACACCTTC.

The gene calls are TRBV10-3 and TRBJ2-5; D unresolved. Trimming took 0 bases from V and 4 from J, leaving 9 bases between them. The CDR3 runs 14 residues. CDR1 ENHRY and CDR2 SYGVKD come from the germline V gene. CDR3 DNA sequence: TGTGCCATCAGTGAGTCGGCCAGAAGAGAGACCCAGTACTTC. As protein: CAISESARRETQYF.

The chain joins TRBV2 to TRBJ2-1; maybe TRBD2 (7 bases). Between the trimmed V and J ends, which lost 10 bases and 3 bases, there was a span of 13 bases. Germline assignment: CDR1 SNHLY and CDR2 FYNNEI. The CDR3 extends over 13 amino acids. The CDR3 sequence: CAKDSGDYNEQFF. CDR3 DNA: TGTGCCAAGGACAGCGGGGACTACAATGAGCAGTTCTTC.

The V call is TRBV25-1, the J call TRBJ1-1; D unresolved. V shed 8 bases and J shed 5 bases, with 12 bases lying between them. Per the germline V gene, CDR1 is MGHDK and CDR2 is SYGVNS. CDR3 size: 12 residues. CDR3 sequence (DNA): TGTGCCAGCCAGAGGGATCGGACTGAAGCTTTCTTT. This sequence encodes CASQRDRTEAFF.

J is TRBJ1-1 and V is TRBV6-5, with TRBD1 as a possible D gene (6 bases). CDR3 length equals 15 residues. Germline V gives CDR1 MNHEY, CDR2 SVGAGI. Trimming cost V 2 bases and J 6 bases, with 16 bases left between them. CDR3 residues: CASSYIEGTRAEAFF. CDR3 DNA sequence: TGTGCCAGCAGTTACATTGAGGGGACAAGGGCTGAAGCTTTCTTT.

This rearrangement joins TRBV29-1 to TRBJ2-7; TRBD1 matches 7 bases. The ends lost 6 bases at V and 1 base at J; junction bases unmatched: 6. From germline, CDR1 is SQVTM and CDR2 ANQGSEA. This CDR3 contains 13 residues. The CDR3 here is CSVIRGSSYEQYF. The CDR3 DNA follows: TGCAGCGTGATCAGGGGGAGTTCCTACGAGCAGTACTTC.

The CDR3 coding sequence is TGTGCCAGCAGCCCCGGGACAGGGTCCTACGAGCAGTACTTC. Translation: CASSPGTGSYEQYF. The gene calls are TRBV4-2 and TRBJ2-7; 9 bases fit TRBD1. CDR1 LGHNA and CDR2 YNFKEQ come from the germline V gene. The CDR3 length is 14 residues. V lost 4 bases and J lost 1; bases outside the gene matches: 2.

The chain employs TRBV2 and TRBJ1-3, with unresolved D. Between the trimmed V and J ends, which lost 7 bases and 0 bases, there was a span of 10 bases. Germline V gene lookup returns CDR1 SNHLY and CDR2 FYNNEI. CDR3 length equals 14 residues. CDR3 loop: CASNPRVSGNTIYF. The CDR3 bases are TGTGCCAGCAACCCAAGAGTCTCTGGAAACACCATATATTTT.

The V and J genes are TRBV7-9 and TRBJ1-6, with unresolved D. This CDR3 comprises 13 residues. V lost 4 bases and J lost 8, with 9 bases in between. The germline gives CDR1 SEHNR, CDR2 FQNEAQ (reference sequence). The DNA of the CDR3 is TGTGCCAGCAGCTCACCGGCGGATTCACCCCTCCACTTT. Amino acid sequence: CASSSPADSPLHF.

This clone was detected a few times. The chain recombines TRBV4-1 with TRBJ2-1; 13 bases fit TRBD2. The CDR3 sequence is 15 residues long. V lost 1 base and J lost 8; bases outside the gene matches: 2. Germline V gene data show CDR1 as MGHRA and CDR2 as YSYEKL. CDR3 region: CASSQGTSGGDEQFF. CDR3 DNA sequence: TGCGCCAGCAGCCAAGGGACTAGCGGGGGTGATGAGCAGTTCTTC.

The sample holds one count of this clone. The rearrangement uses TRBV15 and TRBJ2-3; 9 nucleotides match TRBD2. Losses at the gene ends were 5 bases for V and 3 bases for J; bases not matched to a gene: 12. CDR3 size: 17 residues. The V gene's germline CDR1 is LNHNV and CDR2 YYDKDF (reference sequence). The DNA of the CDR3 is TGTGCCACCAGCCGACATAGCGAGGGACTAGCTACAGATACGCAGTATTTT. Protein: CATSRHSEGLATDTQYF.

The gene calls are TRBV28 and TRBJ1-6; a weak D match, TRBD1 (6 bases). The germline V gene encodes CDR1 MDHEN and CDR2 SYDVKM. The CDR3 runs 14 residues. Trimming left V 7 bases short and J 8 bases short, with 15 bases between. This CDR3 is CASTEQGLDSPLHF. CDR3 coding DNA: TGTGCCAGCACTGAACAGGGTTTAGATTCACCCCTCCACTTT. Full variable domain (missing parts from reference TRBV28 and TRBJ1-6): DVKVTQSSRYLVKRTGEKVFLECVQDMDHENMFWYRQDPGLGLRLIYFSYDVKMKEKGDIPEGYSVSREKKERFSLILESASTNQTSMYLCASTEQGLDSPLHFGNGTRLTVT.

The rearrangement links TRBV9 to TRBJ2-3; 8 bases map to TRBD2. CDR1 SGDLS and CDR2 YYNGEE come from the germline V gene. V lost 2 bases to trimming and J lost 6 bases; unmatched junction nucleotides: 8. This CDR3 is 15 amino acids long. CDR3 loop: CASSVDGGVVDTQYF. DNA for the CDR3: TGTGCCAGCAGCGTCGACGGGGGGGTTGTTGATACGCAGTATTTT.

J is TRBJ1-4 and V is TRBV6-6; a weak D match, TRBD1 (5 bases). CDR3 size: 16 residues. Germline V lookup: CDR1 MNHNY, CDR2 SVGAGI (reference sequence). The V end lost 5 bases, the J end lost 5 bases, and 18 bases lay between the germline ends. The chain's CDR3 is CASSALSGFENEKLFF. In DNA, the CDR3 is TGTGCCAGCAGTGCCCTCTCAGGGTTCGAGAATGAAAAACTGTTTTTT.

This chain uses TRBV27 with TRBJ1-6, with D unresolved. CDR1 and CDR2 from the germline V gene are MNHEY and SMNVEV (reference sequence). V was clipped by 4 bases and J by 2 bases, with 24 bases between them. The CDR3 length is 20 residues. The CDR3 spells CASSSRTALEEGTYNSPLHF. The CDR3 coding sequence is TGTGCCAGCAGTTCCCGAACGGCCCTGGAGGAGGGCACCTATAATTCACCCCTCCACTTT.

The CDR3 region has the DNA TGTGCTAGTGGTTTGGACACCTATAATTCACCCCTCCACTTT. It specifies CASGLDTYNSPLHF. The chain is built from TRBV12-5 and TRBJ1-6; D not resolved. Germline CDR1 LGHNT, CDR2 FRNRAP. V shed 1 base and J shed 2 bases, with 3 bases lying between them. This CDR3 has 14 amino acids. The full variable domain, rest sourced from reference TRBV12-5 and TRBJ1-6, is DARVTQTPRHKVTEMGQEVTMRCQPILGHNTVFWYRQTMMQGLELLAYFRNRAPLDDSGMPKDRFSAEMPDATLATLKIQPSEPRDSAVYFCASGLDTYNSPLHFGNGTRLTVT.

This CDR3 reads CASSLSGGPSDTQYF. The CDR3 bases are TGTGCCAGCAGCTTAAGCGGGGGGCCCTCAGATACGCAGTATTTT. The chain has TRBV7-9 and TRBJ2-3, with 9 bases identical to TRBD2. The CDR3 covers 15 residues. CDR1 and CDR2 (germline): SEHNR, FQNEAQ (reference sequence). V dropped 2 bases and J dropped 4; count of bases not matched to a gene: 4.

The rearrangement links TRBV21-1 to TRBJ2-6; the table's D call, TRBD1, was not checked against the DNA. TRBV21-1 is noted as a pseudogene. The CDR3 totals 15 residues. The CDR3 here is CASRRQGSGANVLTF. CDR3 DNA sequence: TGTGCCAGCAGGCGACAGGGCTCTGGGGCCAACGTCCTGACTTTC.

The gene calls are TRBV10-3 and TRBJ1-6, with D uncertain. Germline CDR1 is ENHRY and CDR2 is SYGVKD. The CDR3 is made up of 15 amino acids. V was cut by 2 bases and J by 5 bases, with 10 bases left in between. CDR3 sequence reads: CAISEEKFDNSPLHF. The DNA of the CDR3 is TGTGCCATCAGTGAGGAGAAATTCGATAATTCACCCCTCCACTTT.

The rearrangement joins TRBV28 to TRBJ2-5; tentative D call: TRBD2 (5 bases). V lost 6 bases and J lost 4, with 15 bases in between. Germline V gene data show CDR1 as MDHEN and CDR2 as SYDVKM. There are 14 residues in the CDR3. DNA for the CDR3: TGTGCCAGCAGCCTTGAGGGATCTCCAGAGACCCAGTACTTC. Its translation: CASSLEGSPETQYF.

The CDR3 loop is CASSLGDRGRLGANVLTF. The DNA of the CDR3 is TGTGCCAGCAGCTTAGGGGACAGGGGCAGGCTTGGGGCCAACGTCCTGACTTTC. The rearrangement uses TRBV11-3 and TRBJ2-6; TRBD1 matches at 10 bases. The germline V gene has CDR1 SGHNT and CDR2 YENEEA. Unmatched junction bases numbered 6, after V lost 1 base and J lost 3 bases. This CDR3 spans 18 amino acids.

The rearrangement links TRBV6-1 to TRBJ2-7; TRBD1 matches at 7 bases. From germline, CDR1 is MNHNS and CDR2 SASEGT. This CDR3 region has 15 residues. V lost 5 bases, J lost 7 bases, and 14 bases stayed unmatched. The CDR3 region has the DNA TGTGCCAGCAGTCCCCTACAGGGGAGTGGAATTGAGCAGTACTTC. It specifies CASSPLQGSGIEQYF.

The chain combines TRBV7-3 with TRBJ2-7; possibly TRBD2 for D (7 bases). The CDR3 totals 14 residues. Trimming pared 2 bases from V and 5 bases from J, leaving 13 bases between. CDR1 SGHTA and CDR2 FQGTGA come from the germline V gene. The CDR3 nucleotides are TGTGCCAGCAGCTTATTGGGCGGGGGCAACGAGCAGTACTTC. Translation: CASSLLGGGNEQYF.

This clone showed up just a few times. The CDR3, as DNA: TGTGCCAGCAGTGAGGAAGACAGTTACGAGCAGTACTTC. Protein sequence: CASSEEDSYEQYF. The chain is built from TRBV25-1 and TRBJ2-7; D is possibly TRBD1 (5 bases). Trimming stripped 3 bases from V and 4 bases from J, with 10 bases between. Germline loops: CDR1 MGHDK, CDR2 SYGVNS. CDR3 length equals 13 residues.

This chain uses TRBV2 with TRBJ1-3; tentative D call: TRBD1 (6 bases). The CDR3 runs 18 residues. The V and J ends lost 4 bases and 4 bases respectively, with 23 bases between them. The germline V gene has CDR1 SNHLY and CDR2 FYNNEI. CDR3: CASSASRDIVSRGNTIYF. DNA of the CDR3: TGTGCCAGCAGTGCGTCCCGGGACATAGTTTCGCGAGGAAACACCATATATTTT.